This entry concerns a single T cell receptor (beta chain). Its specificity is not known. The data originate from a study of shared clonotypes between healthy human individuals. About the study: Three men and a couple of women, aged 18 to 49, were donors.

Germline V CDR1 and CDR2: SGHVT, SQSDAQ. This CDR3 has 13 residues. V was cut by 8 bases and J by 5 bases, with 10 bases left in between. Whole-study findings and limits: Sampling included only blood; tissue repertoires likely differ.

Several immunoSEQ plates received, in even portions, the genomic DNA of each subset. Sorted-subset replicate PCRs used 150 to 200 ng of genomic DNA. This amount corresponded to 30,000 to 35,000 T cell genomes. This table comes from immunoSEQ multiplex PCR, and its TCRdb copy is limited to in-frame clones, with some not included. This repertoire shows some 2.1 million clones, about 95% found once; its top ten account for around 1.1%. As defined, naive CD8 cells were CD45RO-negative and positively selected for CCR7, with terminally differentiated effector memory CD45RA+ cells excluded. Sample: naive CD8+ T cells sorted from blood. This sequence was found in a man aged 18 to 29 in good health. This chain joins TRBV7-4 and TRBJ2-6; D not resolved. CDR3 in amino acids: CASSQSRANVLTF. CDR3 nucleotide sequence: TGTGCCAGCTCACAAAGTCGGGCCAACGTCCTGACTTTC.